The T cell receptor (beta chain) under discussion was sequenced for a study of T-cell memory formation after mild COVID-19 (dated by TCRdb to the early 2020s). Concerning the study at large: Most TCR sequence clusters were specific to one of the two donors. Longitudinal TCRalpha and TCRbeta repertoire sequencing tracked T-cell clones expanding and contracting after mild COVID-19 in two donors. Two young, previously healthy adult volunteers made up the cohort, one male and one female.

Instrument on record: Illumina NovaSeq 6000. Using 5'RACE with constant-segment primers, TCRalpha and TCRbeta cDNA libraries were constructed, with sample barcodes and unique molecular identifiers added in the process. Trizol reagent was used to extract RNA from every sample. Library amplification was performed in two PCR steps, and a second sample barcode and Illumina TruSeq adapters were introduced in the second step. The libraries were sequenced on an Illumina NovaSeq using 2 x 150 bp paired-end reads. Regarding the original processing steps: Reads were demultiplexed and collapsed into UMI-guided consensus sequences with migec v1.2.7. Using mixcr v2.1.11, the UMI consensuses were aligned to TRA and TRB V and J templates and assembled into clonotypes. Expanded or contracted clonotypes were those called significant by both edgeR and NoisET, with noise models trained on biological replicates. For edgeR calls, the thresholds were a false discovery rate-adjusted p below 0.01 and a log2 fold-change of 1. As an exploratory analysis of dynamics, max-normalized trajectories of the 1000 most abundant clonotypes were examined with PCA combined with hierarchical clustering. Separately sequenced CD4+ and CD8+ repertoires were used to assign the CD4 or CD8 phenotype of responding clones. TCRdb passed the public sequencing reads through fastp at Q25 and MiXCR, retaining productive beta sequences. Each CDR3 protein appears once, grouped with its most common genes and DNA. The V and J calls here are based on TCRdb, not the publication. A total of 200,000 to 300,000 distinct CDR3 sequences appear in this sample, approximately 15% of them only once. 22% of the sample lies in the top ten.

Results and caveats for the whole study, not just this receptor: Only a couple of mild cases were covered by the study, and larger cohorts that include severe cases with pre-infection samples were considered necessary. Contracting CD4+ clones were located mainly in the CM and EM memory subsets, whereas CD8+ clones were found to be enriched in EMRA. Some responding clones were detected in pre-infection memory, which suggested that pre-existing cross-reactive memory T cells had joined the SARS-CoV-2 response. From day 15 to 85, contracting clones showed balanced CD4/CD8 phenotypes, whereas a second wave of clones that expanded from day 15 to 37 leaned towards CD4+. SARS-CoV-2 specificity of the second-wave clones peaking on day 37 was not confirmed.

For this clonotype: No antigen is known for it. Nothing much larger sits one base from this clone, and base qualities are not available.

PBMCs were isolated by Ficoll-Paque density gradient centrifugation. The sequence came from a man aged 18 to 29 who had mild COVID-19 (a few samples of this study predate the infection). The sample titles of this study are shuffled in the database, so cell type and time point are left out; the donor was told from shared clones. The sample taken for sequencing was PBMCs or a T cell subset sorted from them (not recorded which).

The CDR3 is CASSPPTSGVTGELFF. The DNA sequence is given as TGCGCCAGCAGCCCCCCGACTAGCGGGGTCACCGGGGAGCTGTTTTTT. In this chain, TRBV5-1 is recombined with TRBJ2-2; 11 middle bases align to TRBD2. V loses 4 bases at its end and J loses 4 bases; junction bases beyond the gene matches: 6. The CDR3 holds 16 amino acids from the cysteine to the phenylalanine. The read is trimmed to its CDR3 DNA, 48 bases read in frame from base 1. The germline V gene specifies SGHRS as CDR1 and YFSETQ as CDR2.